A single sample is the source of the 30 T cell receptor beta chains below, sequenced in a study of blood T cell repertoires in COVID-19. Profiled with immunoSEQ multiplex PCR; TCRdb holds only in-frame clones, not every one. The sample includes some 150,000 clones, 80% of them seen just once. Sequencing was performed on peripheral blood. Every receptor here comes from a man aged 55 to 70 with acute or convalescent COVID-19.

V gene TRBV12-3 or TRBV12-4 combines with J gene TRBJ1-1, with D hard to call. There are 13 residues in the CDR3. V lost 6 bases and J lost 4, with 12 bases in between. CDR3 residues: CASSNSWSTEAFF. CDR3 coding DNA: TGTGCCAGCAGCAATAGTTGGAGCACTGAAGCTTTCTTT.

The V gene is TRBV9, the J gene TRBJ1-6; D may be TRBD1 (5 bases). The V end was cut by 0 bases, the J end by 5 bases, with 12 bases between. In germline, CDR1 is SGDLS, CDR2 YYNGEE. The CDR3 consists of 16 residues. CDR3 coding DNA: TGTGCCAGCAGCGTAGATGCGGGGCGGAATAATTCACCCCTCCACTTT. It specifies CASSVDAGRNNSPLHF.

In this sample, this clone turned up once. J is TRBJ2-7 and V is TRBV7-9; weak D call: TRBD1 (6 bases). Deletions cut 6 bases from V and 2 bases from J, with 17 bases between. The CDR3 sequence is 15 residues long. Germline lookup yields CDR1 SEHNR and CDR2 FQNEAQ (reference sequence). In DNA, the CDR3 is TGTGCCAGCAGGTTGATTTTCGACAGGCCCTACGAGCAGTACTTC. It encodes CASRLIFDRPYEQYF.

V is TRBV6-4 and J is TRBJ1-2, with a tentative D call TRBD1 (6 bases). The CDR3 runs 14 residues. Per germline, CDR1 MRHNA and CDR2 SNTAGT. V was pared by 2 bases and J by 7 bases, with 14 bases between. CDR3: CASSDPGQIGGYTF. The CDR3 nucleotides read TGTGCCAGCAGTGACCCCGGACAGATAGGTGGCTACACCTTC.

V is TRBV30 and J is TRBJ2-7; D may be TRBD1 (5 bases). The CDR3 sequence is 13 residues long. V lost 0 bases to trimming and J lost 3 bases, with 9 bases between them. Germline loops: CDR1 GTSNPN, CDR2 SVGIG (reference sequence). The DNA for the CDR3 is TGTGCCTGGAGTGTAGGGGCAGACTACGAGCAGTACTTC. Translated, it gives CAWSVGADYEQYF.

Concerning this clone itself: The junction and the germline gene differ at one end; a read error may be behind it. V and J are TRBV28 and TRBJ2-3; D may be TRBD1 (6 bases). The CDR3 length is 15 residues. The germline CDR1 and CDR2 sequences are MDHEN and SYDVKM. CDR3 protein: CASTLAGDSTDTQYF. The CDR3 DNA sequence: TGTGCCAGCACTTTAGCAGGGGATAGCACAGATACGCAGTATTTT. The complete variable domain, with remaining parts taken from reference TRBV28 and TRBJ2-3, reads DVKVTQSSRYLVKRTGEKVFLECVQDMDHENMFWYRQDPGLGLRLIYFSYDVKMKEKGDIPEGYSVSREKKERFSLILESASTNQTSMYLCASTLAGDSTDTQYFGPGTRLTVL.

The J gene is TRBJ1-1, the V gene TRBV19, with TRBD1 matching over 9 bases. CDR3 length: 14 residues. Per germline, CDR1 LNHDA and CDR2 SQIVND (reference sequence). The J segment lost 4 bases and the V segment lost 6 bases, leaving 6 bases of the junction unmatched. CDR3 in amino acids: CASRGQGNPTEAFF. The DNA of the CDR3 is TGTGCCAGTAGAGGACAGGGGAACCCCACTGAAGCTTTCTTT.

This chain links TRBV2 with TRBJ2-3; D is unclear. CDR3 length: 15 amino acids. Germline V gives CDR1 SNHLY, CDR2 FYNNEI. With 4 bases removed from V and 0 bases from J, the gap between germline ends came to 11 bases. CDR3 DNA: TGTGCCAGCAGTGTTGTGGGCCAGAGCACAGATACGCAGTATTTT. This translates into CASSVVGQSTDTQYF.

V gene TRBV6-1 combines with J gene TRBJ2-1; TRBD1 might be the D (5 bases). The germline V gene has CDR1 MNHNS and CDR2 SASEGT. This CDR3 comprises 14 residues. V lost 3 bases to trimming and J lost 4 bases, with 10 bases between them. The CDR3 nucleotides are TGTGCCAGCAGTGATCGAAACAGGTACAATGAGCAGTTCTTC. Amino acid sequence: CASSDRNRYNEQFF.

The CDR3 DNA is TGCGCCAGCAGCTTGGTTCCTAGCGGGGGGGCGTACCAAGAGACCCAGTACTTC. It specifies CASSLVPSGGAYQETQYF. This chain uses TRBV5-1 with TRBJ2-5; 12 nucleotides align to TRBD2. The J segment lost 0 bases and the V segment lost 0 bases, leaving 6 bases of the junction unmatched. The CDR3 covers 18 residues. Germline CDR1 SGHRS, CDR2 YFSETQ. The variable domain in full, completed from reference TRBV5-1 and TRBJ2-5, reads KAGVTQTPRYLIKTRGQQVTLSCSPISGHRSVSWYQQTPGQGLQFLFEYFSETQRNKGNFPGRFSGRQFSNSRSEMNVSTLELGDSALYLCASSLVPSGGAYQETQYFGPGTRLLVL.

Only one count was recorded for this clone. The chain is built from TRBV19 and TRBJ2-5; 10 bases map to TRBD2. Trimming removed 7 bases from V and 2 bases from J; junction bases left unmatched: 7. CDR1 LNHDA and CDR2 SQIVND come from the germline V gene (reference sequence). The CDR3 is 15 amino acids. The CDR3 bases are TGTGCCAGTAACCCCGGACTAGCGGCTCAAGAGACCCAGTACTTC. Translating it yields CASNPGLAAQETQYF.

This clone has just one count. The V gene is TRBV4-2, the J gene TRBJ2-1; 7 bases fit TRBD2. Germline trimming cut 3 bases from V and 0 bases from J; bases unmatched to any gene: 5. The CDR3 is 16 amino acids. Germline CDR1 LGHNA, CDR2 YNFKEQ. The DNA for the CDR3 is TGTGCCAGCAGCCATGAACTAGCGAACTCCTACAATGAGCAGTTCTTC. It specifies CASSHELANSYNEQFF.

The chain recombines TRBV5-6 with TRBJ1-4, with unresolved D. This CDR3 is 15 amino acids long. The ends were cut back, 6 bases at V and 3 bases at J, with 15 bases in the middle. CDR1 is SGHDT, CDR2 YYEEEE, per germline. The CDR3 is CASTLTVWPNEKLFF. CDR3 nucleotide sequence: TGTGCCAGCACCTTAACAGTGTGGCCTAATGAAAAACTGTTTTTT.

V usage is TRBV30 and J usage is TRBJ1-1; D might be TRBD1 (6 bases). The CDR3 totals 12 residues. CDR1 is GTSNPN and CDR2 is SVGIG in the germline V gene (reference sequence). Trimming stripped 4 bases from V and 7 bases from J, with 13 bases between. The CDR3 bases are TGTGCCTGGACGAGGGACATAGATGAAGCTTTCTTT. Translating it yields CAWTRDIDEAFF.

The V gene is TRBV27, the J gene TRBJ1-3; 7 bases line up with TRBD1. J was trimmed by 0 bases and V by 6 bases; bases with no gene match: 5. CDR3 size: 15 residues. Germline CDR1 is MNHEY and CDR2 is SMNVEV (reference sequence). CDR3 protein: CASSRTGASGNTIYF. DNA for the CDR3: TGTGCCAGCAGCCGCACAGGGGCCTCTGGAAACACCATATATTTT.

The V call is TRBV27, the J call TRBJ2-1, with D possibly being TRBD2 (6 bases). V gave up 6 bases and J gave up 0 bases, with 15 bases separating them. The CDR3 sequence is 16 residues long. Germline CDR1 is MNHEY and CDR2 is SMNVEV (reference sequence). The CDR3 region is CASSRDLTSSYNEQFF. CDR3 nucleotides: TGTGCCAGCAGCCGGGACTTGACAAGCTCCTACAATGAGCAGTTCTTC.

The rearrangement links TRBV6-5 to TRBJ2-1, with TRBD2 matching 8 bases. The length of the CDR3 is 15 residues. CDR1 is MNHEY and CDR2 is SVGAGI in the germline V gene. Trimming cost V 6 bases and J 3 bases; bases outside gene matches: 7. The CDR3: CASRTGTSVYNEQFF. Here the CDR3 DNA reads TGTGCCAGCAGGACCGGGACTAGTGTCTACAATGAGCAGTTCTTC.

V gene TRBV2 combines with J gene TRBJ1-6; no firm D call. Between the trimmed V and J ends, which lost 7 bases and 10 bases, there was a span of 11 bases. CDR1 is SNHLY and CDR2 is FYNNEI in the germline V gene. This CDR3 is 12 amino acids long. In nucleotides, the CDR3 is TGTGCCAGCACCCGACATCAATCACCCCTCCACTTT. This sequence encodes CASTRHQSPLHF.

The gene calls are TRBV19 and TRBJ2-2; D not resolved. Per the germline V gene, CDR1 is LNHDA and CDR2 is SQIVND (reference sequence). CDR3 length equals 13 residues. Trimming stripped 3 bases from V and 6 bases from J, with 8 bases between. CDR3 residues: CASSIYTAGELFF. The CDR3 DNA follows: TGTGCCAGTAGTATCTATACAGCCGGGGAGCTGTTTTTT.

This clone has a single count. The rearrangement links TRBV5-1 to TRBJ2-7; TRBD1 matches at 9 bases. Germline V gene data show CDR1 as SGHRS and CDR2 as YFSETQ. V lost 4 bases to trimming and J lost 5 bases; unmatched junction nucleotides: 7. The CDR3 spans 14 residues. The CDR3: CASSLRTGDNEQYF. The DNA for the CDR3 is TGCGCCAGCAGCCTCCGGACAGGGGACAACGAGCAGTACTTC.

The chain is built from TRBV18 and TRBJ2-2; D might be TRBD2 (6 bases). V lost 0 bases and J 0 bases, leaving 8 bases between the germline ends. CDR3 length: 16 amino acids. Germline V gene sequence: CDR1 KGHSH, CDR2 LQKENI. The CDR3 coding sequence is TGTGCCAGCTCACCACCGGGACTTGCGAACACCGGGGAGCTGTTTTTT. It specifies CASSPPGLANTGELFF.

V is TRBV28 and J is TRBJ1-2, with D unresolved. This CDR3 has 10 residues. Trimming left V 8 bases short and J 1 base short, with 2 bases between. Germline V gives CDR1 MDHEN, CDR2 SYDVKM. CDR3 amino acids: CASYNYGYTF. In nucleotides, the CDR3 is TGTGCCAGCTATAACTATGGCTACACCTTC.

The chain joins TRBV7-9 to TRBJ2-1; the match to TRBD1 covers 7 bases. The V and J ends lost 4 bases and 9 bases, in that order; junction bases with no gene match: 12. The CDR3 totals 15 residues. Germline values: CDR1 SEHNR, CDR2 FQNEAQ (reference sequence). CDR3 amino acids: CASSSPPGRGREQFF. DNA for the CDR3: TGTGCCAGCAGCTCCCCCCCGGGTAGGGGGCGTGAGCAGTTCTTC.

The CDR3 sequence is CASSMREGRTDTQYF. The DNA of the CDR3 is TGTGCCAGTAGTATGCGGGAGGGCCGCACAGATACGCAGTATTTT. The rearrangement links TRBV19 to TRBJ2-3; TRBD2 matches 9 bases. The CDR3 spans 15 residues. V trimming: 3 bases; J trimming: 1 base; junction bases outside the gene matches: 2. Germline loops: CDR1 LNHDA, CDR2 SQIVND (reference sequence).

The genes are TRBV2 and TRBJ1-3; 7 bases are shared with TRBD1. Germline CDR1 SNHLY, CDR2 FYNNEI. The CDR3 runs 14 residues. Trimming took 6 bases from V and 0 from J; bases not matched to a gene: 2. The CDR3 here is CASSRQGSGNTIYF. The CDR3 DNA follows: TGTGCCAGCAGCCGACAGGGCTCTGGAAACACCATATATTTT.

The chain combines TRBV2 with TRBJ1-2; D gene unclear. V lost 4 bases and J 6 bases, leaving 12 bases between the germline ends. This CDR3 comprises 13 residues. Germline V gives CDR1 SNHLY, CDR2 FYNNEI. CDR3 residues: CASSGQVNDGYTF. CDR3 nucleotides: TGTGCCAGCAGTGGGCAGGTTAATGATGGCTACACCTTC.

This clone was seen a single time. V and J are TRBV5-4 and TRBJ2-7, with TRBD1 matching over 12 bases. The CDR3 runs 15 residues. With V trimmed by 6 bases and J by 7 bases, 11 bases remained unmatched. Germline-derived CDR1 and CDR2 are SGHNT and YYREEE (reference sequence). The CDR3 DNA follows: TGTGCCAGCACTCCGGATGGGACAGGGGGCAGGGAGCAGTACTTC. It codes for CASTPDGTGGREQYF.

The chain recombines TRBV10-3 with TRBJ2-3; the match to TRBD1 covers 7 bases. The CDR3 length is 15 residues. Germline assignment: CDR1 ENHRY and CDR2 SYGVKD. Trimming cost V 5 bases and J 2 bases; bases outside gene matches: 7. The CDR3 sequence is CAISPTGTSTDTQYF. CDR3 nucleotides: TGTGCCATCAGTCCGACAGGGACCTCCACAGATACGCAGTATTTT.

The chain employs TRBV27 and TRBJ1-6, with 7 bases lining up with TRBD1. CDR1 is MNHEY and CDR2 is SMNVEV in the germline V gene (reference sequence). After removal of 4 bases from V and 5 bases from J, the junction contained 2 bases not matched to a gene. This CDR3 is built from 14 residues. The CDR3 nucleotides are TGTGCCAGCAGTTATGGGACAGATAATTCACCCCTCCACTTT. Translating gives CASSYGTDNSPLHF.

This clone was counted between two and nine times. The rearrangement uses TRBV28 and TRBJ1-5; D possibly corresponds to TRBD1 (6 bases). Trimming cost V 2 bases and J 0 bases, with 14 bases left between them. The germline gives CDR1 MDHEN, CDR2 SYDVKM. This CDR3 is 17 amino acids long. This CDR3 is CASSLTQGVGSNQPQHF. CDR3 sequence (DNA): TGTGCCAGCAGTTTAACACAGGGAGTAGGTAGCAATCAGCCCCAGCATTTT.